Presented here are 3 T cell receptor beta chains from one specimen sequenced in a study of lymphopenia after photon versus proton radiotherapy. Sequencing was performed with immunoSEQ multiplex PCR; in TCRdb, only in-frame clones are kept and a portion is missing. The repertoire consists of some 45,000 clones, with about 85% occurring once and the leading ten covering around 25%. The sample consisted of peripheral blood, taken from a patient treated with proton-based radiotherapy. Source of these receptors: a woman between 65 and 79 years old with pancreatic cancer.

The genes are TRBV9 and TRBJ2-5; D remains ambiguous. The germline CDR1 and CDR2 sequences are SGDLS and YYNGEE. The CDR3 totals 14 residues. Trimming left V 0 bases short and J 5 bases short, with 11 bases between. The CDR3 loop is CASSVEWGRETQYF. CDR3 DNA: TGTGCCAGCAGCGTAGAATGGGGAAGGGAGACCCAGTACTTC.

CDR3: CASSLALARGNEQFF. The CDR3 region has the DNA TGTGCCAGCAGCTTAGCCCTCGCCCGGGGCAATGAGCAGTTCTTC. The chain uses TRBV7-2 and TRBJ2-1; tentative D call: TRBD2 (5 bases). The CDR3 extends over 15 amino acids. Trimming removed 0 bases at V and 6 bases at J, with 12 bases between. The germline CDR1 and CDR2 sequences are SGHTA and FQGNSA. The entire variable domain, with the rest obtained from reference TRBV7-2 and TRBJ2-1, is as follows: GAGVSQSPSNKVTEKGKDVELRCDPISGHTALYWYRQSLGQGLEFLIYFQGNSAPDKSGLPSDRFSAERTGGSVSTLTIQRTQQEDSAVYLCASSLALARGNEQFFGPGTRLTVL.

The chain has TRBV28 and TRBJ2-5; D call uncertain. In germline, CDR1 is MDHEN, CDR2 SYDVKM. The CDR3 consists of 13 residues. Deletions cut 3 bases from V and 2 bases from J, with 7 bases between. CDR3: CASSLPAQETQYF. The CDR3 DNA reads TGTGCCAGCAGTTTGCCAGCACAAGAGACCCAGTACTTC. The entire variable domain, with the rest obtained from reference TRBV28 and TRBJ2-5, is as follows: DVKVTQSSRYLVKRTGEKVFLECVQDMDHENMFWYRQDPGLGLRLIYFSYDVKMKEKGDIPEGYSVSREKKERFSLILESASTNQTSMYLCASSLPAQETQYFGPGTRLLVL.